The 10 T cell receptor beta chains reported below all come from one sample, sequenced in a study of regulatory T cells in long-lasting Graves disease. Arm-PCR of CDR3 regions with iRepertoire HTBI primers generated TCR beta libraries. TCRdb re-called the multiplex PCR reads with MiXCR, one entry per CDR3 protein. The table lists about 430,000 distinct CDR3 sequences, approximately 15% of them singletons, with about 7.6% in the top ten. Time point in this sample: newly diagnosed GD, antithyroid drugs for less than 3 months. PBMCs were the source of the RNA used for TCR sequencing. The sample was also linked to a second study, of T cells in Graves' hyperthyroidism and ophthalmopathy.

The sample was peripheral blood mononuclear cells (PBMCs), taken at new diagnosis, from a patient treated with antithyroid drugs. These receptors all come from a woman aged 40 to 49 with Graves disease.

This clonotype came up a few times. The V gene is TRBV3-1, the J gene TRBJ2-7, with D uncertain. CDR1 and CDR2 from the germline V gene are LGHDT and YNNKEL (reference sequence). Trimming pared 5 bases from V and 5 bases from J, leaving 7 bases between. The CDR3 runs 11 residues. The CDR3 DNA reads TGTGCCAGCAGCACCACCCACGAGCAGTACTTC. Translating gives CASSTTHEQYF.

This clonotype was seen more than once but under ten times. A much more abundant neighbour one base away suggests this may be a read error. The V and J genes are TRBV29-1 and TRBJ2-1; D gene uncertain. Looked up from germline, CDR1 is SQVTM and CDR2 is ANQGSEA. The CDR3 is 15 amino acids. In DNA form, the CDR3 reads TGCAGCGCTGAATTAGGCAGAGGATCAGGCGATGAGCAGTTCTTC. Translating it yields CSAELGRGSGDEQFF.

This clonotype has ten or more counts. The chain joins TRBV6-5 to TRBJ2-2; the D is unclear. CDR1 is MNHEY and CDR2 is SVGAGI in the germline V gene. The CDR3 length is 14 residues. Between the trimmed V and J ends, which lost 2 bases and 4 bases, there was a span of 8 bases. The chain's CDR3 is CASSYVVTTGELFF. The CDR3 coding sequence is TGTGCCAGCAGTTACGTGGTAACCACCGGGGAGCTGTTTTTT.

This clonotype has at least ten counts. V usage is TRBV2 and J usage is TRBJ2-2, with 14 bases matching TRBD2. Germline assignment: CDR1 SNHLY and CDR2 FYNNEI. This CDR3 comprises 17 residues. With V trimmed by 6 bases and J by 5 bases, 8 bases remained unmatched. This CDR3 reads CASRGLAGDYLTGELFF. In DNA form, the CDR3 reads TGTGCCAGCAGGGGACTAGCGGGGGACTACTTGACCGGGGAGCTGTTTTTT.

This clonotype was seen ten or more times. The CDR3 sequence: CASSTYSGSSTEQYF. CDR3 nucleotides: TGTGCCAGCAGTACATATAGCGGGAGTTCTACCGAGCAGTACTTC. The chain recombines TRBV28 with TRBJ2-7; 9 bases fit TRBD2. The CDR3 loop spans 15 amino acids. Germline CDR1 and CDR2: MDHEN and SYDVKM. Trimming took 5 bases from V and 6 from J; bases not matched to a gene: 11. Complete variable domain (other parts from reference TRBV28 and TRBJ2-7): DVKVTQSSRYLVKRTGEKVFLECVQDMDHENMFWYRQDPGLGLRLIYFSYDVKMKEKGDIPEGYSVSREKKERFSLILESASTNQTSMYLCASSTYSGSSTEQYFGPGTRLTVT.

The gene calls are TRBV11-2 and TRBJ2-5; no reliable D call. The germline CDR1 and CDR2 sequences are SGHAT and FQNNGV. CDR3 length equals 13 residues. V shed 5 bases and J shed 0 bases, with 7 bases lying between them. The CDR3 region is CASSPIYQETQYF. In DNA form, the CDR3 reads TGTGCCAGCAGCCCGATATACCAAGAGACCCAGTACTTC.

This clonotype was detected ten times or more. A read error may account for a junction end that differs from germline. This sequence joins TRBV4-1 and TRBJ1-1, with TRBD1 matching 7 bases. The CDR3 consists of 14 residues. The germline CDR1 and CDR2 sequences are MGHRA and YSYEKL. CDR3 sequence: CASSQAGGNTEAFF. CDR3 nucleotides: TGTGCCAGCAGCCAGGCAGGGGGGAACACTGAAGCTTTCTTT.

The rearrangement uses TRBV2 and TRBJ2-1; TRBD2 agrees at 9 bases. V gave up 8 bases and J gave up 10 bases; unmatched junction bases: 9. The CDR3 sequence is 13 residues long. CDR1 SNHLY and CDR2 FYNNEI come from the germline V gene. CDR3 sequence reads: CASLGGGAEEQFF. CDR3 DNA: TGTGCCAGCCTTGGCGGGGGGGCGGAGGAGCAGTTCTTC.

On this clonotype: It may be a read error: a sequence one base away is much more abundant. The gene calls are TRBV15 and TRBJ2-2, with TRBD2 as a possible D gene (7 bases). Germline V gives CDR1 LNHNV, CDR2 YYDKDF (reference sequence). This CDR3 comprises 15 residues. CDR3 sequence (DNA): TGTGCCACCAGGAGTGGGGGGGCCGACACCGGGGAGCTGTCTTTT. Amino acid sequence: CATRSGGADTGELSF.

The chain joins TRBV30 to TRBJ2-2; perhaps TRBD2 as D (5 bases). V gave up 5 bases and J gave up 2 bases, with 12 bases separating them. Germline V CDR1 and CDR2: GTSNPN, SVGIG (reference sequence). This CDR3 spans 14 amino acids. The CDR3 protein is CAWEDWLNTGELFF. The DNA of the CDR3 is TGTGCCTGGGAGGACTGGCTAAACACCGGGGAGCTGTTTTTT.